The sequence of this T cell receptor (beta chain) was determined in a study of blood T cell repertoires in COVID-19. Overall study: From T cells, B-cell-depleted T cells, or PBMCs came the material, which was cDNA or gDNA.

Here immunoSEQ multiplex PCR was the method, and the copy in TCRdb shows in-frame clones only, minus some. This table has 180,000 or so clones, around 89% appearing once. The CDR3 sequence is 15 residues long. Trimming pared 5 bases from V and 4 bases from J, leaving 14 bases between. The germline V gene has CDR1 MNHEY and CDR2 SVGAGI. The chain couples TRBV6-5 to TRBJ2-2; possibly TRBD1 for D (5 bases). Sequencing input: peripheral blood. This TCR derives from a man in his fifties with acute or convalescent COVID-19. CDR3 sequence reads: CASSSRQGVTGELFF. CDR3 coding DNA: TGTGCCAGCAGTAGCCGCCAAGGGGTCACCGGGGAGCTGTTTTTT.